This TCR beta chain was sequenced for a study of shared clonotypes between healthy human individuals. Regarding the study as a whole: Exclusively blood specimens were collected; tissue repertoires likely differ.

Using immunoSEQ multiplex PCR, the repertoire was profiled, and TCRdb retains in-frame clones only, with some absent. Among around 500,000 clones, 78% were seen once, and the ten largest hold about 12%. Germline V CDR1 and CDR2: SGHTA, FQGNSA. V lost 1 base and J 10 bases, leaving 11 bases between the germline ends. This CDR3 is built from 13 residues. Concerning this clone: As yet, its antigen is unknown.

The material sequenced was PBMCs. This clonotype originated in a woman in her forties in good health. Some clones in this sample may be carry-over from other donors' samples. The rearrangement uses TRBV7-2 and TRBJ2-1; possible D gene TRBD2, 5 bases. CDR3 DNA sequence: TGTGCCAGCAGCTTAGGGCAGCGGACGGAGCAGTTCTTC. It encodes CASSLGQRTEQFF. Variable domain in full (rest from reference TRBV7-2 and TRBJ2-1): GAGVSQSPSNKVTEKGKDVELRCDPISGHTALYWYRQSLGQGLEFLIYFQGNSAPDKSGLPSDRFSAERTGGSVSTLTIQRTQQEDSAVYLCASSLGQRTEQFFGPGTRLTVL.